A selection of T cell receptor beta chains follows, all from one sample in a study of T cell responses to AZD1222 COVID-19 vaccine. The assay was immunoSEQ multiplex PCR, and TCRdb's table has in-frame clones only and misses some. The table includes more than 110,000 clones, 90% to 95% detected once. This specimen consisted of peripheral blood, obtained on day 0 of AZD1222 vaccination. All receptors derive from an adult in good health. Both conserved end residues are part of each CDR3. A D gene is named only where the DNA matches it firmly. Clone sizes are given selectively: once, few, many, or a class where the clone is expanded.

D	V	size	J	CDR3	DNA
-	TRBV6-6	-	TRBJ1-1	CASSVNRAAGTEAFF	TGTGCCAGCAGTGTGAACAGGGCTGCGGGCACTGAAGCTTTCTTT
-	TRBV18	-	TRBJ1-6	CASSPRNADANSPLHF	TGTGCCAGCTCACCAAGGAACGCGGACGCCAATTCACCCCTCCACTTT
TRBD2	TRBV4-3	-	TRBJ2-7	CASSQAVASGELRTYEQYF	TGCGCCAGCAGCCAAGCAGTAGCTAGCGGGGAGCTCAGGACCTACGAGCAGTACTTC
TRBD2	TRBV24-1	-	TRBJ2-3	CATSDFQAGGWGTDTQYF	TGTGCCACCAGTGATTTTCAAGCGGGAGGGTGGGGCACAGATACGCAGTATTTT
-	TRBV27	-	TRBJ1-2	CASGPGGDRSGYTF	TGTGCCAGCGGCCCAGGAGGGGACCGTAGTGGCTACACCTTC
-	TRBV5-5	few	TRBJ1-1	CASSLVGSVNTEAFF	TGTGCCAGCAGCTTGGTGGGCAGCGTTAACACTGAAGCTTTCTTT
TRBD1	TRBV4-3	-	TRBJ2-3	CASSQDRADRADTQYF	TGCGCCAGCAGCCAAGATCGAGCGGACAGGGCAGATACGCAGTATTTT
-	TRBV2	-	TRBJ2-1	CASSDPQGGLLNEQFF	TGTGCCAGCAGTGACCCACAGGGGGGGCTACTCAATGAGCAGTTCTTC
-	TRBV11-3	-	TRBJ1-1	CASSLGGNTEAFF	TGTGCCAGCAGCCTCGGGGGGAACACTGAAGCTTTCTTT
-	TRBV3-1/TRBV3-2	-	TRBJ1-1	CASSPTGGFTEAFF	TGTGCCAGCAGCCCGACAGGCGGCTTCACTGAAGCTTTCTTT
-	TRBV20-1	-	TRBJ2-5	CSAARRETQYF	TGCAGTGCGGCTAGGAGGGAGACCCAGTACTTC
TRBD1	TRBV6-5	-	TRBJ1-2	CASEDGQGTGRGYTF	TGTGCCAGCGAGGATGGACAGGGCACTGGAAGGGGCTACACCTTC
-	TRBV29-1	once	TRBJ2-1	CSAGQGGNEQFF	TGCAGCGCTGGACAGGGAGGGAATGAGCAGTTCTTC
-	TRBV9	-	TRBJ2-7	CASSVGGGGAYEQYF	TGTGCCAGCAGCGTAGGGGGAGGGGGCGCCTACGAGCAGTACTTC
-	TRBV30	-	TRBJ1-1	CACLYESGSEAFF	TGTGCCTGTCTTTATGAGTCGGGCTCAGAAGCTTTCTTT
-	TRBV5-5	once	TRBJ2-1	CASSFSGFSYNEQFF	TGTGCCAGCAGCTTTAGCGGTTTCTCCTACAATGAGCAGTTCTTC
-	TRBV5-8	-	TRBJ1-2	CASSLEGRRENGYTF	TGTGCCAGCAGCTTGGAGGGCCGAAGGGAAAATGGCTACACCTTC
-	TRBV28	-	TRBJ2-2	CASSPPLGGGELFF	TGTGCCAGCAGTCCCCCCCTGGGAGGTGGGGAGCTGTTTTTT
-	TRBV6-5	-	TRBJ2-5	CASSYSMTETQYF	TGTGCCAGCAGTTACTCGATGACGGAGACCCAGTACTTC
TRBD2	TRBV15	many	TRBJ2-7	CATSAPWTSGRTDGEYEQYF	TGTGCCACCAGCGCCCCCTGGACTAGCGGGAGGACCGATGGGGAATACGAGCAGTACTTC
-	TRBV7-6	-	TRBJ2-3	CASSTPPGYTQYF	TGTGCCAGCAGCACTCCCCCAGGGTATACGCAGTATTTT
-	TRBV21-1	once	TRBJ2-4	CASTLPGQGSKNIQYF	TGTGCCAGCACCCTTCCGGGACAGGGATCCAAAAACATTCAGTACTTC
-	TRBV19	-	TRBJ2-7	CASSPGGRGPSYEQYF	TGTGCCAGTAGTCCGGGGGGCAGGGGACCCTCCTACGAGCAGTACTTC
-	TRBV10-1	-	TRBJ1-1	CASSPRGGVTEAFF	TGCGCCAGCAGCCCTAGGGGGGGCGTCACTGAAGCTTTCTTT
-	TRBV4-2	-	TRBJ2-2	CASSLVAAGNTGELFF	TGTGCCAGCAGCCTAGTAGCGGCAGGGAACACCGGGGAGCTGTTTTTT
TRBD1	TRBV6-5	-	TRBJ1-1	CASRPGQGSTEAFF	TGTGCCAGCAGGCCGGGACAGGGAAGCACTGAAGCTTTCTTT
TRBD2	TRBV6-5	-	TRBJ2-3	CASKREGHTQYF	TGTGCCAGCAAGCGGGAGGGGCATACGCAGTATTTT
TRBD1	TRBV7-3	-	TRBJ1-1	CASSLIGQGRTEAFF	TGTGCCAGCAGCTTAATTGGACAGGGTAGGACTGAAGCTTTCTTT
TRBD1	TRBV5-4	-	TRBJ2-7	CASSRPGTGVDEQYF	TGTGCCAGCAGCCGACCCGGGACAGGAGTCGACGAGCAGTACTTC
-	TRBV6-5	-	TRBJ2-1	CASSAPVSDEQFF	TGTGCCAGCAGCGCCCCCGTTAGTGATGAGCAGTTCTTC
-	TRBV6-1	-	TRBJ1-2	CASSERKVTGYTF	TGTGCCAGCAGTGAAAGAAAGGTTACTGGCTACACCTTC
TRBD2	TRBV4-1	-	TRBJ2-1	CASSQGTSGRAYNEQFF	TGCGCCAGCAGCCAAGGAACTAGCGGGAGGGCCTACAATGAGCAGTTCTTC
-	TRBV7-3	-	TRBJ1-1	CASIKRARVLSTEAFF	TGTGCCAGCATCAAGCGGGCCAGGGTCTTGAGCACTGAAGCTTTCTTT
TRBD2	TRBV5-4	-	TRBJ2-3	CASSFRRGGTDTQYF	TGTGCCAGCAGCTTTCGACGGGGGGGCACAGATACGCAGTATTTT
-	TRBV5-8	few	TRBJ2-1	CASSGGAGDPLGEGNEQFF	TGTGCCAGCAGCGGGGGAGCCGGGGACCCCCTGGGTGAAGGAAATGAGCAGTTCTTC
-	TRBV15	-	TRBJ2-1	CATSSRTNYNEQFF	TGTGCCACCAGCTCACGGACAAACTACAATGAGCAGTTCTTC
-	TRBV3-1/TRBV3-2	-	TRBJ2-5	CASSQVRRGAGGQYF	TGTGCCAGCAGCCAAGTCCGACGGGGGGCGGGTGGCCAGTACTTC
-	TRBV19	-	TRBJ2-7	CASRAGYEQYF	TGTGCCAGTAGGGCCGGCTACGAGCAGTACTTC
-	TRBV6-5	-	TRBJ1-1	CASSFRNTEAFF	TGTGCCAGCAGTTTCAGGAACACTGAAGCTTTCTTT
-	TRBV7-2	-	TRBJ2-2	CASSPRGQRLVYTGELFF	TGTGCCAGCAGCCCCCGCGGGCAGAGACTAGTGTACACCGGGGAGCTGTTTTTT
-	TRBV7-3	-	TRBJ2-5	CASSLTGPETQYF	TGTGCCAGCAGCTTAACGGGCCCGGAGACCCAGTACTTC
-	TRBV18	-	TRBJ1-4	CASSPSAGKKLFF	TGTGCCAGCTCACCGAGCGCGGGGAAAAAACTGTTTTTT
-	TRBV7-2	-	TRBJ2-7	CASSLVGYEQYF	TGTGCCAGCAGCTTAGTGGGGTACGAGCAGTACTTC
-	TRBV4-3	-	TRBJ2-1	CASSQDGGANEQFF	TGCGCCAGCAGCCAAGATGGCGGGGCCAATGAGCAGTTCTTC